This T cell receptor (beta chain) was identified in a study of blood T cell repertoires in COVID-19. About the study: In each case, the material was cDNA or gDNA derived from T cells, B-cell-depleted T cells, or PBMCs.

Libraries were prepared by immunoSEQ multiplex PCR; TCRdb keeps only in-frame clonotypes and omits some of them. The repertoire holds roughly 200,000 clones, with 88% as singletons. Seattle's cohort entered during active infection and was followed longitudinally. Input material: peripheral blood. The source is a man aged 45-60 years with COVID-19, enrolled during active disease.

As DNA, the CDR3 is TGTGCCAGCAGTTTATACGGGGGGGCTGAAGCTTTCTTT. Translation gives CASSLYGGAEAFF. This chain links TRBV27 with TRBJ1-1; TRBD1 is a possible D gene (5 bases). Germline V lookup: CDR1 MNHEY, CDR2 SMNVEV (reference sequence). This CDR3 is built from 13 residues. V lost 1 base and J lost 6, with 9 bases in between.